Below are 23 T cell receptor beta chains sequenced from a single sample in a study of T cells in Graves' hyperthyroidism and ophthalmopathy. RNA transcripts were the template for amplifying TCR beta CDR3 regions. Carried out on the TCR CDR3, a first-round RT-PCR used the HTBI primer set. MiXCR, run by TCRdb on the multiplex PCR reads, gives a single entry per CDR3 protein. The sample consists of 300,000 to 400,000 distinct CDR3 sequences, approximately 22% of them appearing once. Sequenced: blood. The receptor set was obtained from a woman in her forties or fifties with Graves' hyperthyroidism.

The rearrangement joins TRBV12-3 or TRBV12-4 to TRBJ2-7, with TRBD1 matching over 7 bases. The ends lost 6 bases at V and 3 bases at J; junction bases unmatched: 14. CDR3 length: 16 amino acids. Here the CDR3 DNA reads TGTGCCAGCAGGGGGACAGTCAAAGGGGGCCTCTACGAGCAGTACTTC. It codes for CASRGTVKGGLYEQYF.

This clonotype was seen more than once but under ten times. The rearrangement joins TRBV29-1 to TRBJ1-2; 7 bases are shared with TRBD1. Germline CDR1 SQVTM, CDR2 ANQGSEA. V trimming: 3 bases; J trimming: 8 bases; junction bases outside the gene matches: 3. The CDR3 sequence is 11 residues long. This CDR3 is CSVEDRLGYTF. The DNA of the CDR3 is TGCAGCGTTGAGGACAGGCTGGGCTACACCTTC.

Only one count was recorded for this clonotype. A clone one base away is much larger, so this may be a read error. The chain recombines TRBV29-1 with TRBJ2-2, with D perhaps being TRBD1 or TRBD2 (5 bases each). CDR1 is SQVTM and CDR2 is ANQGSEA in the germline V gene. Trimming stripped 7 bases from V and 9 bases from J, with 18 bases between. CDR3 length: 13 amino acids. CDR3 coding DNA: TGCAGCGCTGGGCCTCTTGGGACCAGGGAGCTGTTTTTT. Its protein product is CSAGPLGTRELFF.

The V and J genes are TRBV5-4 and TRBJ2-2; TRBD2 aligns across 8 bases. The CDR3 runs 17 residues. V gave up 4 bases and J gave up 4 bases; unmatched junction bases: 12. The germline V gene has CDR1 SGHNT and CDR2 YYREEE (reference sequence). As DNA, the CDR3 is TGTGCCAGCAGCGGGCCCGGGGGGGCCGTGGTCACCGGGGAGCTGTTTTTT. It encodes CASSGPGGAVVTGELFF.

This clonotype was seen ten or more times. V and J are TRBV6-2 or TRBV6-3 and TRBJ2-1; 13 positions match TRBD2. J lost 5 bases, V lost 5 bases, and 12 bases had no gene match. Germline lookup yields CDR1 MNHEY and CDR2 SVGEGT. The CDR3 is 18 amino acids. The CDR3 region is CASSNFGTSGTSNNEQFF. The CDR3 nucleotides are TGTGCCAGCAGTAACTTTGGGACTAGCGGGACTTCGAACAATGAGCAGTTCTTC.

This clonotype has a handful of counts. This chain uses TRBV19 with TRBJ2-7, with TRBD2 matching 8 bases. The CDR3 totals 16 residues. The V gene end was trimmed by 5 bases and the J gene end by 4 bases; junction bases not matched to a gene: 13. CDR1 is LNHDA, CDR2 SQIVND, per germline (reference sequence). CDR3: CASSPQPGLGGYEQYF. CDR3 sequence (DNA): TGTGCCAGTAGTCCCCAACCGGGACTAGGGGGTTACGAGCAGTACTTC.

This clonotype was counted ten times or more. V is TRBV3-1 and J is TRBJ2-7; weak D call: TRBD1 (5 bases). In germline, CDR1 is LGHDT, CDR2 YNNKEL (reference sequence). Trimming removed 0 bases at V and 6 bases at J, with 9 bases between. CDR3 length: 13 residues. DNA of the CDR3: TGTGCCAGCAGCCAAGATATCCAGGGCGAGCAGTACTTC. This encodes CASSQDIQGEQYF.

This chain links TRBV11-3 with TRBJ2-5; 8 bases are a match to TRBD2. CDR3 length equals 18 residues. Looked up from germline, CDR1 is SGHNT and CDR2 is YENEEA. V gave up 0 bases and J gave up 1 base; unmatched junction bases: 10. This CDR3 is CASSLEKSGRGVQETQYF. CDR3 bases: TGTGCCAGCAGCTTAGAAAAGAGCGGGAGAGGGGTCCAAGAGACCCAGTACTTC.

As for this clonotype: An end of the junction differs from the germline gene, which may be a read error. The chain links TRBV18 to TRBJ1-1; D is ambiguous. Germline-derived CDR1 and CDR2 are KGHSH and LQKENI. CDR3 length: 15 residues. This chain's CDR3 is CASSPRAGINTEAFF. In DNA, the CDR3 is TGTGCCAGCTCACCACGAGCAGGCATTAACACTGAAGCTTTCTTC.

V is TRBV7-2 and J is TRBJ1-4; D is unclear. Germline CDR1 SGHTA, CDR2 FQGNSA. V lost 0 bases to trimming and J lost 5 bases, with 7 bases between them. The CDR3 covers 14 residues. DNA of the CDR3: TGTGCCAGCAGCTTAGCCCCGGGGAATGAAAAACTGTTTTTT. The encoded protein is CASSLAPGNEKLFF.

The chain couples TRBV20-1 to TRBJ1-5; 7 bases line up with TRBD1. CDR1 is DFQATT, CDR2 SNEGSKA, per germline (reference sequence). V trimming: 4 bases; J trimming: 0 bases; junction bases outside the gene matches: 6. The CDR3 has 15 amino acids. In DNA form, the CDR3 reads TGCAGTGCTAAAGGGACAGACAATAGCAATCAGCCCCAGCATTTT. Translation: CSAKGTDNSNQPQHF.

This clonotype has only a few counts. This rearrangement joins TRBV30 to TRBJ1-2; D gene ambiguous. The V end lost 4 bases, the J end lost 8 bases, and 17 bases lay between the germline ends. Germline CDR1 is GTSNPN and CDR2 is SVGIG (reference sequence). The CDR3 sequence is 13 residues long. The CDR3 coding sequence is TGTGCCTGGAACGGGTATTCGTCATGGGGCTACACCTTC. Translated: CAWNGYSSWGYTF.

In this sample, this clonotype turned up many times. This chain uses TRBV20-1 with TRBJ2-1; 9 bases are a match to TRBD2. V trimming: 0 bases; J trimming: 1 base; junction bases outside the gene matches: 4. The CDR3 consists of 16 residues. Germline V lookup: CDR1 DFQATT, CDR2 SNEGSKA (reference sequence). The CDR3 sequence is CSARDPRGGSYNEQFF. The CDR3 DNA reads TGCAGTGCTAGAGACCCGCGGGGGGGGTCCTACAATGAGCAGTTCTTC.

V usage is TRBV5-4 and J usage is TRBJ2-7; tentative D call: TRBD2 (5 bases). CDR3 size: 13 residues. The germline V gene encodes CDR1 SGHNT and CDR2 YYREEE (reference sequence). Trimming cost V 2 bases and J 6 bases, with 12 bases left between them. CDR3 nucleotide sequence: TGTGCCAGCAGCTTAGCGGCAGGAGGCGAGCAGTACTTC. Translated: CASSLAAGGEQYF. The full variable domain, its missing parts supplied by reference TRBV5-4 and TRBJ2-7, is ETGVTQSPTHLIKTRGQQVTLRCSSQSGHNTVSWYQQALGQGPQFIFQYYREEENGRGNFPPRFSGLQFPNYSSELNVNALELDDSALYLCASSLAAGGEQYFGPGTRLTVT.

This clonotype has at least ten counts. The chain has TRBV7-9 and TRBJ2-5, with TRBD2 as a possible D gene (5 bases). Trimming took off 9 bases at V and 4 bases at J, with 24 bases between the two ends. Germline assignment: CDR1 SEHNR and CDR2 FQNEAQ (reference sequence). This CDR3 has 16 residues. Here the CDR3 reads CASPPGGGLVLETQYF. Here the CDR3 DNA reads TGTGCCAGTCCACCTGGAGGCGGTTTGGTCTTAGAGACCCAGTACTTC.

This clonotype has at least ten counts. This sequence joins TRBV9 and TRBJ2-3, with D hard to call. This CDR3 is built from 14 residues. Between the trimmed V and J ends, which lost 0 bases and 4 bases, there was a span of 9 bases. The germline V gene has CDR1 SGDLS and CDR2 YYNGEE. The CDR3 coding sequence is TGTGCCAGCAGCGTAGGGGTCGGGTCAGATACGCAGTATTTT. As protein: CASSVGVGSDTQYF.

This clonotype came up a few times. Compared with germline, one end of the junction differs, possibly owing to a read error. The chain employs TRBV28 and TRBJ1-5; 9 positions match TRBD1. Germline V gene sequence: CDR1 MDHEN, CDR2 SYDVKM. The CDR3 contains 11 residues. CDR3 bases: TGTGCCAGCAGAGTAGGGGACAGGGACGATTTT. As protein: CASRVGDRDDF.

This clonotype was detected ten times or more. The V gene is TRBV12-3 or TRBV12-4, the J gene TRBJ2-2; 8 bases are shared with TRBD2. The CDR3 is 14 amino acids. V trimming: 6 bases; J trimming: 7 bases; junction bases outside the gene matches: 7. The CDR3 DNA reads TGTGCCAGCAGAGCGGGAGTAATCAACGGGGAGCTGTTTTTT. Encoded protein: CASRAGVINGELFF.

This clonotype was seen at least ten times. The CDR3 protein is CASSLGDSLDYNEQFF. The CDR3 DNA reads TGTGCCAGCAGCTTAGGAGACAGCCTAGATTACAATGAGCAGTTCTTC. V usage is TRBV7-9 and J usage is TRBJ2-1; possibly TRBD1 for D (5 bases). Trimming left V 1 base short and J 4 bases short, with 14 bases between. From germline, CDR1 is SEHNR and CDR2 FQNEAQ (reference sequence). The CDR3 extends over 16 amino acids.

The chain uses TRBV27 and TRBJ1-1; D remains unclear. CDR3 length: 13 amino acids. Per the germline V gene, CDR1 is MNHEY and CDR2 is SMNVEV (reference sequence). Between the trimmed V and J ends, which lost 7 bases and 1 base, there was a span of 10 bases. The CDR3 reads CASTGRWNTEAFF. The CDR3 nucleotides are TGTGCCAGCACGGGTCGGTGGAACACTGAAGCTTTCTTT.

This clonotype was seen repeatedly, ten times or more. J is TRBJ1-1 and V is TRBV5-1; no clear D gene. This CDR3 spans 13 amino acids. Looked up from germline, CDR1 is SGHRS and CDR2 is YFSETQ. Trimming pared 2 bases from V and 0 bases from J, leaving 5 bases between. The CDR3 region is CASSFEVNTEAFF. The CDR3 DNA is TGCGCCAGCAGCTTTGAGGTGAACACTGAAGCTTTCTTT.

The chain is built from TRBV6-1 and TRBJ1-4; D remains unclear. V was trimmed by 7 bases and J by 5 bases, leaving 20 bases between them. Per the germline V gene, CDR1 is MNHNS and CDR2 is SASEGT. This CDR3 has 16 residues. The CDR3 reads CASTSNWAMTNEKLFF. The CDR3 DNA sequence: TGTGCCAGCACCAGTAACTGGGCAATGACAAATGAAAAACTGTTTTTT.

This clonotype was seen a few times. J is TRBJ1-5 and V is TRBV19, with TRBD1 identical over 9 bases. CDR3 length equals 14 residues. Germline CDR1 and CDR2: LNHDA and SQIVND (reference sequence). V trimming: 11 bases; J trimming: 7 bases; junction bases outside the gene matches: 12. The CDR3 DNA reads TGTGCCGTAACACAGGGGGCGGGCGGGCAGCCCCAGCATTTT. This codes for CAVTQGAGGQPQHF.